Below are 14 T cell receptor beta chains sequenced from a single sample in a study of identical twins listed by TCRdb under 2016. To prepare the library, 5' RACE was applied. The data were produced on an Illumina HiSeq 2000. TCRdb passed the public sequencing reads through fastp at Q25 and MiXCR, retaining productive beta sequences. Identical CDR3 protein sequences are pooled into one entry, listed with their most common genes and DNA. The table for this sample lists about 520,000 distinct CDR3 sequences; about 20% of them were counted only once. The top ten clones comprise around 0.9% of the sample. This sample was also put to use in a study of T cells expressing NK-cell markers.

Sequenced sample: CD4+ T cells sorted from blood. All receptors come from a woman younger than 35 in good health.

CDR3 protein: CASSLGGTGSQETQYF. CDR3 DNA sequence: TGTGCCAGCAGCTTAGGAGGGACAGGGTCCCAAGAGACCCAGTACTTC. This rearrangement joins TRBV7-8 to TRBJ2-5, with 9 positions matching TRBD1. The V gene end was trimmed by 1 base and the J gene end by 1 base; junction bases not matched to a gene: 4. The CDR3 is 16 amino acids. The germline CDR1 and CDR2 sequences are SGHVS and FQNEAQ.

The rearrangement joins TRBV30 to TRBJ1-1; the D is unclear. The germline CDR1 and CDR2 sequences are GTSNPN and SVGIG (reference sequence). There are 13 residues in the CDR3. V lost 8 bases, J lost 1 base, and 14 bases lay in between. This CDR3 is CATQTLGNTEAFF. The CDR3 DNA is TGTGCCACACAGACCTTAGGGAACACTGAAGCTTTCTTT.

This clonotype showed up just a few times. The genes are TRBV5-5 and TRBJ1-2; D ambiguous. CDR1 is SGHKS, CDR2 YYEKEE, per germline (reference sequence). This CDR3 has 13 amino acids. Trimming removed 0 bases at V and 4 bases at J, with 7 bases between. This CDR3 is CASSLEGFYGYTF. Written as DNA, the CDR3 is TGTGCCAGCAGCTTGGAAGGGTTCTATGGCTACACCTTC.

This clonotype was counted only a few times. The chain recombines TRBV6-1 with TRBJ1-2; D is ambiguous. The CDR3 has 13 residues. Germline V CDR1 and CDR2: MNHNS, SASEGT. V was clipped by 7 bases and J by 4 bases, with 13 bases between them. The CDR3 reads CASIFQGSYGYTF. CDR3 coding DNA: TGTGCCAGCATCTTTCAAGGGAGCTATGGCTACACCTTC.

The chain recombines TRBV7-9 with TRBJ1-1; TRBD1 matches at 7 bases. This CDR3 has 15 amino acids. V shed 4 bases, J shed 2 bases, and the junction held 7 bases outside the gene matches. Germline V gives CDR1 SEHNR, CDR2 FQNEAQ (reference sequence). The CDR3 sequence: CASSSQGQLNTEAFF. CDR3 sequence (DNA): TGTGCCAGCAGCTCTCAGGGACAGCTTAACACTGAAGCTTTCTTT.

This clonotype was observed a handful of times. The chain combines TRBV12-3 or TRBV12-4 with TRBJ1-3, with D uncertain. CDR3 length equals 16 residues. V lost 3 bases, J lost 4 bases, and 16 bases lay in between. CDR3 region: CASSLVGWQKGNTIYF. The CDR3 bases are TGTGCCAGCAGTTTGGTTGGTTGGCAAAAAGGAAACACCATATATTTT.

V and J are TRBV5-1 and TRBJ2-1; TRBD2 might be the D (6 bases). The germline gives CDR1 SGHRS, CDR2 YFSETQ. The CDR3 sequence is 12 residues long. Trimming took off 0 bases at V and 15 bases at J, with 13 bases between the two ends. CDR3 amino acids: CASSLAGDGGFF. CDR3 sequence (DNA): TGCGCCAGCAGCTTGGCGGGGGACGGTGGGTTCTTC. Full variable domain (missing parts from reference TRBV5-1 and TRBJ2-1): KAGVTQTPRYLIKTRGQQVTLSCSPISGHRSVSWYQQTPGQGLQFLFEYFSETQRNKGNFPGRFSGRQFSNSRSEMNVSTLELGDSALYLCASSLAGDGGFFGPGTRLTVL.

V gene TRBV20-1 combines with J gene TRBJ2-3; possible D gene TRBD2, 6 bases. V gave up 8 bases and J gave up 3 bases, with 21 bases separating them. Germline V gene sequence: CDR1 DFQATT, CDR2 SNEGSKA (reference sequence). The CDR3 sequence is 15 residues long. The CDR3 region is CSRGDGGGSTDTQYF. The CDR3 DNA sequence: TGCAGTCGAGGGGACGGTGGGGGGAGTACAGATACGCAGTATTTT.

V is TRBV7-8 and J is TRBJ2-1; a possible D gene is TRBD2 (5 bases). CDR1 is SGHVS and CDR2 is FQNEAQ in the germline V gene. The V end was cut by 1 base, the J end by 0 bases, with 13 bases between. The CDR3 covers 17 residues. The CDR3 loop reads CASSLVPAVSSYNEQFF. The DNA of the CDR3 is TGTGCCAGCAGCTTAGTCCCAGCGGTGAGCTCCTACAATGAGCAGTTCTTC.

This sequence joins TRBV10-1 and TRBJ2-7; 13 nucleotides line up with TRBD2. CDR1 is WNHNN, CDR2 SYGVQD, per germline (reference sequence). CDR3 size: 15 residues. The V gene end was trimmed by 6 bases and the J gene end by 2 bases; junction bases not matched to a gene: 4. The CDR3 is CASRSGLAGTYEQYF. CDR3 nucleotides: TGCGCCAGCAGATCGGGACTAGCGGGAACCTACGAGCAGTACTTC.

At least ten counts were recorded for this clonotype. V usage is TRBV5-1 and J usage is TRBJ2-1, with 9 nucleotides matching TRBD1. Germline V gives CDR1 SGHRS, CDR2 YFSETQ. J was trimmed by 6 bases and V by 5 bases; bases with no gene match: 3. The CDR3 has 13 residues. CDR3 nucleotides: TGCGCCAGCAGGGGACAGGGTTTCAATGAGCAGTTCTTC. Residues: CASRGQGFNEQFF. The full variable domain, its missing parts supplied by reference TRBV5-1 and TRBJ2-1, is KAGVTQTPRYLIKTRGQQVTLSCSPISGHRSVSWYQQTPGQGLQFLFEYFSETQRNKGNFPGRFSGRQFSNSRSEMNVSTLELGDSALYLCASRGQGFNEQFFGPGTRLTVL.

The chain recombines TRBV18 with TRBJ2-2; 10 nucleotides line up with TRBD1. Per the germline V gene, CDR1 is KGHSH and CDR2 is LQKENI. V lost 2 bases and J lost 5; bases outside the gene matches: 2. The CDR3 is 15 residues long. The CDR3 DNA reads TGTGCCAGCTCACCAGGGACAGGGGATACCGGGGAGCTGTTTTTT. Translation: CASSPGTGDTGELFF.

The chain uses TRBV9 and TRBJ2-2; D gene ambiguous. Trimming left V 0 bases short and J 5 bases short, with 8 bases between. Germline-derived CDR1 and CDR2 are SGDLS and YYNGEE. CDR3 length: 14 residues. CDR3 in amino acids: CASSVDGKTGELFF. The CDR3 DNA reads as TGTGCCAGCAGCGTAGATGGGAAGACCGGGGAGCTGTTTTTT.

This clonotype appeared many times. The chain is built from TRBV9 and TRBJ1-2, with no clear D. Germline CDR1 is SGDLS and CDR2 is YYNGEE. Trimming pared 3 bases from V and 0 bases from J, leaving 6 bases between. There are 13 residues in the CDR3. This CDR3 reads CASSAAANYGYTF. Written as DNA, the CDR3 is TGTGCCAGCAGCGCCGCGGCTAACTATGGCTACACCTTC.